These 28 T cell receptor beta chains originate from one sample sequenced in a study of blood T cells in healthy people across ages. The authors ran a second PCR of about 6 to 11 cycles using a sample-barcoded 5' primer and a J-beta primer mix. TCRdb fed the 5' RACE reads into MiXCR, producing one record per CDR3 protein. The table includes about 720,000 distinct CDR3 sequences, 20% to 25% detected once. These data also featured in a second study, about T cells of mothers and their children.

Sequenced: blood. The receptors originated from a boy aged 10-17 years in good health.

This chain joins TRBV7-2 and TRBJ2-7; 7 bases map to TRBD1. Germline V gene sequence: CDR1 SGHTA, CDR2 FQGNSA. CDR3 size: 12 residues. V lost 6 bases and J lost 5; bases outside the gene matches: 4. The CDR3 sequence: CASSWQGDEQYF. The CDR3 region has the DNA TGTGCCAGCAGTTGGCAGGGGGACGAGCAGTACTTC.

The J gene is TRBJ2-5, the V gene TRBV28; TRBD1 aligns across 7 bases. The germline V gene encodes CDR1 MDHEN and CDR2 SYDVKM. The CDR3 is made up of 13 amino acids. Trimming took 6 bases from V and 4 from J; bases not matched to a gene: 5. CDR3 DNA: TGTGCCAGCAGATTACAGGGGTCAGAGACCCAGTACTTC. Protein: CASRLQGSETQYF.

This clonotype showed up just a few times. The chain recombines TRBV12-3 or TRBV12-4 with TRBJ1-6; a weak D match, TRBD1 (5 bases). V was pared by 7 bases and J by 5 bases, with 12 bases between. There are 14 residues in the CDR3. CDR3: CASTAGRNNSPLHF. Written as DNA, the CDR3 is TGTGCCAGCACCGCGGGACGGAATAATTCACCCCTCCACTTT.

The chain carries TRBV12-3 or TRBV12-4 and TRBJ1-2; 8 positions agree with TRBD1. V lost 0 bases to trimming and J lost 6 bases; unmatched junction nucleotides: 3. CDR3 length equals 14 residues. The DNA of the CDR3 is TGTGCCAGCAGTTTAGCCCAGGGGGCAGATGGCTACACCTTC. Protein product: CASSLAQGADGYTF.

This clonotype occurred a few times. This chain connects TRBV29-1 to TRBJ2-5; D remains ambiguous. Trimming pared 4 bases from V and 9 bases from J, leaving 3 bases between. This CDR3 has 8 residues. Germline V gene lookup returns CDR1 SQVTM and CDR2 ANQGSEA. As DNA, the CDR3 is TGCAGCGTTGGGTCCCAGTACTTC. Translated, it gives CSVGSQYF.

The chain uses TRBV20-1 and TRBJ2-7; D perhaps matches TRBD2 (7 bases). V was clipped by 0 bases and J by 1 base, with 13 bases between them. Per the germline V gene, CDR1 is DFQATT and CDR2 is SNEGSKA (reference sequence). The CDR3 sequence is 15 residues long. For the CDR3, the DNA is TGCAGTGCTAGAGATGTGGGGGGGCCTTCCTACGAGCAGTACTTC. Translation gives CSARDVGGPSYEQYF.

Comments on this clonotype: This may be a read error, as it is one base from a much larger clone. The chain uses TRBV7-9 and TRBJ1-2, with 8 bases that match TRBD1. The J segment lost 4 bases and the V segment lost 5 bases, leaving 15 bases of the junction unmatched. CDR1 is SEHNR, CDR2 FQNEAQ, per germline (reference sequence). The CDR3 sequence is 17 residues long. CDR3 loop: CASSLGSTGQASYGYTF. CDR3 nucleotide sequence: TGTGCCAGCAGCCTAGGCTCTACGGGACAGGCCAGCTATGGCTACACCTTC.

The chain carries TRBV9 and TRBJ1-6; no definite D call. Trimming stripped 6 bases from V and 0 bases from J, with 19 bases between. CDR1 and CDR2 from the germline V gene are SGDLS and YYNGEE. This CDR3 region has 18 residues. This chain's CDR3 is CASNGGPQPSSYNSPLHF. CDR3 bases: TGTGCCAGCAATGGTGGGCCACAACCGAGCTCCTATAATTCACCCCTCCACTTT. Looking up the rest from reference TRBV9 and TRBJ1-6 gives the full variable domain: DSGVTQTPKHLITATGQRVTLRCSPRSGDLSVYWYQQSLDQGLQFLIQYYNGEERAKGNILERFSAQQFPDLHSELNLSSLELGDSALYFCASNGGPQPSSYNSPLHFGNGTRLTVT.

In its sample, this clonotype was seen a few times. The J gene is TRBJ2-7, the V gene TRBV20-1, with TRBD1 as a possible D gene (6 bases). The CDR3 sequence is 15 residues long. Germline CDR1 DFQATT, CDR2 SNEGSKA (reference sequence). Trimming stripped 3 bases from V and 2 bases from J, with 17 bases between. The CDR3 DNA is TGCAGTGCTAGGGGCTTCTTGGACAGTACCTACGAGCAGTACTTC. Translated: CSARGFLDSTYEQYF.

This clonotype was seen more than once but under ten times. DNA for the CDR3: TGTGCCATCAGTGTAGGCCCAGGGAAGAATGAAAAACTGTTTTTT. It yields the protein CAISVGPGKNEKLFF. J is TRBJ1-4 and V is TRBV10-3; a possible D gene is TRBD1 (5 bases). The CDR3 consists of 15 residues. Trimming shortened V by 4 bases and J by 5 bases, and 14 bases separated the two germline ends. Germline-derived CDR1 and CDR2 are ENHRY and SYGVKD.

The table lists this clonotype with a count of one. This chain uses TRBV6-6 with TRBJ2-5; D remains ambiguous. CDR3 length: 13 residues. V gave up 1 base and J gave up 4 bases, with 7 bases separating them. CDR1 MNHNY and CDR2 SVGAGI come from the germline V gene (reference sequence). In nucleotides, the CDR3 is TGTGCCAGCAGTTACTGGGCGCGAGAGACCCAGTACTTC. Translated: CASSYWARETQYF.

On this clonotype: One junction end disagrees with the germline gene, perhaps due to a read error. The chain joins TRBV29-1 to TRBJ1-4, with 10 bases matching TRBD1. Germline V CDR1 and CDR2: SQVTM, ANQGSEA. The CDR3 covers 14 residues. The CDR3 coding sequence is TGCAGCGCTGAAACCGGGACAGGGGCGGAAAAACTGTTTTTT. Translated, it gives CSAETGTGAEKLFF.

The chain employs TRBV13 and TRBJ2-7; D is undetermined. V lost 0 bases to trimming and J lost 3 bases, with 6 bases between them. CDR3 length: 13 residues. Germline CDR1 is PRHDT and CDR2 is FYEKMQ (reference sequence). The CDR3 nucleotides read TGTGCCAGCAGCTTAGGCCATTTCTACGAGCAGTACTTC. Translation: CASSLGHFYEQYF.

About this clonotype: At one end the junction does not follow the germline gene, possibly because of a read error. The chain has TRBV18 and TRBJ2-1; D unclear. This CDR3 region has 13 residues. CDR1 KGHSH and CDR2 LQKENI come from the germline V gene. CDR3 coding DNA: TGTGCCAGCCCACCACTTCCGGGCTTTGGGCAGTTCTTC. Translation gives CASPPLPGFGQFF.

This rearrangement joins TRBV5-1 to TRBJ2-1; maybe TRBD1 (5 bases). Germline V CDR1 and CDR2: SGHRS, YFSETQ. This CDR3 has 15 amino acids. Trimming took off 1 base at V and 2 bases at J, with 10 bases between the two ends. The CDR3 DNA reads TGCGCCAGCAGCTTGTCGGCAGGGACCTACAATGAGCAGTTCTTC. Its protein product is CASSLSAGTYNEQFF.

There are a few counts of this clonotype. The chain has TRBV4-3 and TRBJ1-4; D gene ambiguous. The germline V gene encodes CDR1 LGHNA and CDR2 YSLEER. The CDR3 loop spans 17 amino acids. V lost 0 bases and J 0 bases, leaving 11 bases between the germline ends. The CDR3 bases are TGCGCCAGCAGCCAAGATATAAGTTCTGCAACTAATGAAAAACTGTTTTTT. It translates to CASSQDISSATNEKLFF.

This clonotype showed up just a few times. This rearrangement joins TRBV3-1 to TRBJ1-4; D ambiguous. V was shortened by 5 bases and J by 0 bases, with 10 bases between the two germline ends. Germline CDR1 reads LGHDT; CDR2 reads YNNKEL (reference sequence). The CDR3 is 15 amino acids. CDR3 in DNA: TGTGCCAGCAGCTCTCAGAAGCCAACTAATGAAAAACTGTTTTTT. This codes for CASSSQKPTNEKLFF. The full variable domain, completed using reference TRBV3-1 and TRBJ1-4, is DTAVSQTPKYLVTQMGNDKSIKCEQNLGHDTMYWYKQDSKKFLKIMFSYNNKELIINETVPNRFSPKSPDKAHLNLHINSLELGDSAVYFCASSSQKPTNEKLFFGSGTQLSVL.

Note on this clonotype: Germline and junction disagree at one end, which may indicate a read error. The chain recombines TRBV3-1 with TRBJ2-5; D tentatively fits TRBD1 or TRBD2 (5 bases each). From germline, CDR1 is LGHDT and CDR2 YNNKEL (reference sequence). CDR3 length equals 15 residues. The DNA of the CDR3 is TGTGCCAGCAGCCAAGACCGAGGGGCGCAAGGGACCCAGTACTTC. Residues: CASSQDRGAQGTQYF.

This clonotype was seen a few times. The CDR3 DNA is TGTGCCAGCAGCCAAGTTTCAGGTGGCAAAAACATTCAGTACTTC. Its protein is CASSQVSGGKNIQYF. The gene calls are TRBV3-1 and TRBJ2-4; no clear D gene. The CDR3 extends over 15 amino acids. The V gene's germline CDR1 is LGHDT and CDR2 YNNKEL (reference sequence). The ends were cut back, 1 base at V and 3 bases at J, with 10 bases in the middle.

This clonotype has more than one count but fewer than ten. The chain recombines TRBV7-2 with TRBJ1-1; D call uncertain. Trimming removed 1 base at V and 7 bases at J, with 7 bases between. In germline, CDR1 is SGHTA, CDR2 FQGNSA. CDR3 length equals 12 residues. As DNA, the CDR3 is TGTGCCAGCAGCTTAGAGGTCGGTGAAGCTTTCTTT. It specifies CASSLEVGEAFF.

This clonotype has a handful of counts. The junction departs from the called germline gene at one end, perhaps through a read error. The CDR3 bases are TGTGCCAGCAGAGGCTCCGGGACGCCGGTGTTC. This codes for CASRGSGTPVF. The chain is built from TRBV6-2 or TRBV6-3 and TRBJ2-1; D possibly uses TRBD1 or TRBD2 (5 bases each). This CDR3 spans 11 amino acids. CDR1 and CDR2 (germline): MNHEY, SVGEGT.

This clonotype has just a few counts. V and J are TRBV5-1 and TRBJ2-1; D is possibly TRBD1 or TRBD2 (6 bases each). The J call is doubtful: the DNA matches TRBJ2-5 better. The CDR3 consists of 17 residues. Germline CDR1 reads SGHRS; CDR2 reads YFSETQ. The CDR3 is CASSWPSEGGVEETQYF. The CDR3 DNA reads as TGCGCCAGCAGCTGGCCCTCGGAGGGGGGTGTCGAGGAGACCCAGTACTTC.

V gene TRBV11-2 combines with J gene TRBJ2-5, with 12 positions matching TRBD2. Per the germline V gene, CDR1 is SGHAT and CDR2 is FQNNGV. J was trimmed by 7 bases and V by 0 bases; bases with no gene match: 18. The CDR3 has 20 residues. CDR3 sequence: CASSLEDFPGLAGFTSTQYF. The CDR3 region has the DNA TGTGCCAGCAGCTTAGAAGATTTCCCGGGACTAGCGGGCTTTACGTCGACCCAGTACTTC.

The genes are TRBV7-2 and TRBJ1-3; D might be TRBD1 (5 bases). Germline CDR1 SGHTA, CDR2 FQGNSA. The CDR3 has 16 amino acids. Trimming pared 2 bases from V and 2 bases from J, leaving 13 bases between. The CDR3, as DNA: TGTGCCAGCAGCTTAAGGTCCGGGGCTACTGGAAACACCATATATTTT. Translation: CASSLRSGATGNTIYF.

V is TRBV11-2 and J is TRBJ2-6; 8 bases fit TRBD1. The germline V gene has CDR1 SGHAT and CDR2 FQNNGV. J was trimmed by 1 base and V by 6 bases; bases with no gene match: 14. CDR3 length: 19 amino acids. DNA of the CDR3: TGTGCCAGCAGACTGATACAGGGGGACCTGCGTTCTGGGGCCAACGTCCTGACTTTC. Protein: CASRLIQGDLRSGANVLTF.

This clonotype was detected only a few times. The chain links TRBV9 to TRBJ2-5; 7 nucleotides match TRBD1. This CDR3 spans 14 amino acids. The V and J ends lost 1 base and 4 bases, in that order; junction bases with no gene match: 4. Germline V lookup: CDR1 SGDLS, CDR2 YYNGEE. The chain's CDR3 is CASSVSSGGETQYF. CDR3 nucleotides: TGTGCCAGCAGCGTATCCTCAGGGGGAGAGACCCAGTACTTC. Together with reference TRBV9 and TRBJ2-5, the CDR3 gives the full variable domain: DSGVTQTPKHLITATGQRVTLRCSPRSGDLSVYWYQQSLDQGLQFLIQYYNGEERAKGNILERFSAQQFPDLHSELNLSSLELGDSALYFCASSVSSGGETQYFGPGTRLLVL.

This clonotype was detected only a few times. The rearrangement joins TRBV12-3 or TRBV12-4 to TRBJ2-1, with TRBD1 matching 9 bases. The CDR3 has 15 amino acids. V dropped 3 bases and J dropped 8; count of bases not matched to a gene: 8. The CDR3 loop reads CASSFPGQGFHEQFF. For the CDR3, the DNA is TGTGCCAGCAGTTTTCCGGGACAGGGTTTTCATGAGCAGTTCTTC.

The chain combines TRBV6-5 with TRBJ2-1; tentative D call: TRBD1 (5 bases). Trimming shortened V by 3 bases and J by 3 bases, and 9 bases separated the two germline ends. CDR1 is MNHEY, CDR2 SVGAGI, per germline. CDR3 length equals 14 residues. CDR3 sequence (DNA): TGTGCCAGCAGTTATGCCGACAGCTACAATGAGCAGTTCTTC. This translates into CASSYADSYNEQFF.